What follows are 5 T cell receptor beta chains derived from one specimen sequenced in a study of blood T cell repertoires in COVID-19. Profiling relied on immunoSEQ multiplex PCR, and the TCRdb table lists in-frame clones only, not all of them. The table includes 15,000 to 20,000 clones, roughly nine tenths detected once. Sequenced sample: peripheral blood. All receptors derive from a human donor in a cohort sampled during active COVID-19.

The chain joins TRBV25-1 to TRBJ2-1; 8 bases match TRBD2. Germline CDR1 reads MGHDK; CDR2 reads SYGVNS. There are 16 residues in the CDR3. The V and J ends lost 6 bases and 6 bases, in that order; junction bases with no gene match: 13. CDR3 residues: CASSPVGGGPRNEQFF. The DNA of the CDR3 is TGTGCCAGCAGCCCGGTCGGGGGGGGGCCGCGCAATGAGCAGTTCTTC.

The chain joins TRBV5-1 to TRBJ1-4; TRBD1 matches at 8 bases. V shed 4 bases, J shed 0 bases, and the junction held 5 bases outside the gene matches. Germline-derived CDR1 and CDR2 are SGHRS and YFSETQ. The CDR3 consists of 16 residues. In DNA, the CDR3 is TGCGCCAGCAGCAACGGACAGGGTGCAACTAATGAAAAACTGTTTTTT. It specifies CASSNGQGATNEKLFF.

The V gene is TRBV6-7, the J gene TRBJ2-5, with D possibly matching TRBD2 (6 bases). TRBV6-7 falls under the ORF class, with uncertain function. CDR3 length: 18 amino acids. The V end lost 0 bases, the J end lost 3 bases, and 20 bases lay between the germline ends. Here the CDR3 DNA reads TGTGCCAGCAGTTACTCGGAGGGCCTGTCCGGGGAAAAAGAGACCCAGTACTTC. The encoded protein is CASSYSEGLSGEKETQYF.

The chain is built from TRBV6-5 and TRBJ2-2, with a possible D match to TRBD2 (6 bases). V lost 3 bases and J 0 bases, leaving 8 bases between the germline ends. The CDR3 spans 15 residues. Germline CDR1 and CDR2: MNHEY and SVGAGI. CDR3 in amino acids: CASSYGGSNTGELFF. In DNA, the CDR3 is TGTGCCAGCAGTTATGGGGGGTCGAACACCGGGGAGCTGTTTTTT.

CDR3 region: CASSLKSRGEGDTQYF. For the CDR3, the DNA is TGTGCCAGCAGCTTAAAAAGTCGGGGGGAAGGAGATACGCAGTATTTT. This sequence joins TRBV7-3 and TRBJ2-3, with 7 positions matching TRBD2. V lost 1 base, J lost 5 bases, and 9 bases stayed unmatched. The CDR3 is 16 residues long. Germline V gene sequence: CDR1 SGHTA, CDR2 FQGTGA.